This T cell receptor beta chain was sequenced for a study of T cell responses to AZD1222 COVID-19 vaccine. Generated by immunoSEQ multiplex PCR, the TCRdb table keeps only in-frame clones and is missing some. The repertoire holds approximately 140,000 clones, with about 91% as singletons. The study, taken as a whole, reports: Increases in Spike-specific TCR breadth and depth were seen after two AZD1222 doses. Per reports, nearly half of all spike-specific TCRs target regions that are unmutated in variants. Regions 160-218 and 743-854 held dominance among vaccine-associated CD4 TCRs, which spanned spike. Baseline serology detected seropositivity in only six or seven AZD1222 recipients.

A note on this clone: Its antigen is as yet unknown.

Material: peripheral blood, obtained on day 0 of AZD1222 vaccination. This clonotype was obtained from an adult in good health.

CDR3 residues: CASSMSRDTQYF. In DNA form, the CDR3 reads TGTGCCAGTAGTATGAGTAGAGATACGCAGTATTTT. The rearrangement joins TRBV19 to TRBJ2-3; D not resolved. The CDR3 runs to 12 residues. CDR1 and CDR2 from the germline V gene are LNHDA and SQIVND (reference sequence). Trimming pared 3 bases from V and 5 bases from J, leaving 6 bases between.